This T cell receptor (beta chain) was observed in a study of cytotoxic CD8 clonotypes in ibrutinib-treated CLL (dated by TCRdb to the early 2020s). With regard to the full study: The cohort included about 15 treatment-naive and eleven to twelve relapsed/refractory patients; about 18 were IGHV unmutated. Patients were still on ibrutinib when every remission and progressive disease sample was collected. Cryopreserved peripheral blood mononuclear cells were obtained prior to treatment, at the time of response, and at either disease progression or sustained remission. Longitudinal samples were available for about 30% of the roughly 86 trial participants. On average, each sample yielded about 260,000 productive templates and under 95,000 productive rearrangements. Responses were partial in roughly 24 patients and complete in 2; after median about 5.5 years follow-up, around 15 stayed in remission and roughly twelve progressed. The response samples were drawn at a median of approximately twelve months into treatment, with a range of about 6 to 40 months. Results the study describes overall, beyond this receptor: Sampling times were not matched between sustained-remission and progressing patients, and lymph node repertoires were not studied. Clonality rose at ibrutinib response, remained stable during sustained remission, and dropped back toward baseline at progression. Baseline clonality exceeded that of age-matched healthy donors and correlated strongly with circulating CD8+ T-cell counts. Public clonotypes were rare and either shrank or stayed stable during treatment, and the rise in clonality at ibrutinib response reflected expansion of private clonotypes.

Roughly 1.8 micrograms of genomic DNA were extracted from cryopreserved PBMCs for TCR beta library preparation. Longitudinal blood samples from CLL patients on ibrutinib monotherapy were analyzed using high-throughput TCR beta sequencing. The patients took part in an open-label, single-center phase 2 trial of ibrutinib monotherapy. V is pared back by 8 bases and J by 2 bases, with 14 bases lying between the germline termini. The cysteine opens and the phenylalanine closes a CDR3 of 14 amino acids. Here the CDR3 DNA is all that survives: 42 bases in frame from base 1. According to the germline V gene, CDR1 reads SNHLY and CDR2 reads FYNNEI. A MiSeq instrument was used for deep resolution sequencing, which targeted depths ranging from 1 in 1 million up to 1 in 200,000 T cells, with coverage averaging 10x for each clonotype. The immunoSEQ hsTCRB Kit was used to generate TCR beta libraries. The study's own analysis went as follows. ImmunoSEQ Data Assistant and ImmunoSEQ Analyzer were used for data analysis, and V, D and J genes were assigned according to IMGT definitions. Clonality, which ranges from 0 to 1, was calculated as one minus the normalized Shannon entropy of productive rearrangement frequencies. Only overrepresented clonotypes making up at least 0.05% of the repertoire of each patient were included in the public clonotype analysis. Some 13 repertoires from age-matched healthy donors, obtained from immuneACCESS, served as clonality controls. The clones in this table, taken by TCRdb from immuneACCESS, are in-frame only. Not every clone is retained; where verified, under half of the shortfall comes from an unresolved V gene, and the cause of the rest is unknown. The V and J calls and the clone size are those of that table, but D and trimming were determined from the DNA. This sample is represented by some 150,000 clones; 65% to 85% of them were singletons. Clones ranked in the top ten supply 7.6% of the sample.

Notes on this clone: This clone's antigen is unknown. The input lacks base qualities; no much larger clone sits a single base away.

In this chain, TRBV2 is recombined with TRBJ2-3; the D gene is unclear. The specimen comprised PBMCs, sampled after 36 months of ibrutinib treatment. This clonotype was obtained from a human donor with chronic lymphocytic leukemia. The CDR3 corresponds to CASGGLPPTDTQYF. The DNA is TGTGCCAGCGGCGGTCTGCCACCCACAGATACGCAGTATTTT.